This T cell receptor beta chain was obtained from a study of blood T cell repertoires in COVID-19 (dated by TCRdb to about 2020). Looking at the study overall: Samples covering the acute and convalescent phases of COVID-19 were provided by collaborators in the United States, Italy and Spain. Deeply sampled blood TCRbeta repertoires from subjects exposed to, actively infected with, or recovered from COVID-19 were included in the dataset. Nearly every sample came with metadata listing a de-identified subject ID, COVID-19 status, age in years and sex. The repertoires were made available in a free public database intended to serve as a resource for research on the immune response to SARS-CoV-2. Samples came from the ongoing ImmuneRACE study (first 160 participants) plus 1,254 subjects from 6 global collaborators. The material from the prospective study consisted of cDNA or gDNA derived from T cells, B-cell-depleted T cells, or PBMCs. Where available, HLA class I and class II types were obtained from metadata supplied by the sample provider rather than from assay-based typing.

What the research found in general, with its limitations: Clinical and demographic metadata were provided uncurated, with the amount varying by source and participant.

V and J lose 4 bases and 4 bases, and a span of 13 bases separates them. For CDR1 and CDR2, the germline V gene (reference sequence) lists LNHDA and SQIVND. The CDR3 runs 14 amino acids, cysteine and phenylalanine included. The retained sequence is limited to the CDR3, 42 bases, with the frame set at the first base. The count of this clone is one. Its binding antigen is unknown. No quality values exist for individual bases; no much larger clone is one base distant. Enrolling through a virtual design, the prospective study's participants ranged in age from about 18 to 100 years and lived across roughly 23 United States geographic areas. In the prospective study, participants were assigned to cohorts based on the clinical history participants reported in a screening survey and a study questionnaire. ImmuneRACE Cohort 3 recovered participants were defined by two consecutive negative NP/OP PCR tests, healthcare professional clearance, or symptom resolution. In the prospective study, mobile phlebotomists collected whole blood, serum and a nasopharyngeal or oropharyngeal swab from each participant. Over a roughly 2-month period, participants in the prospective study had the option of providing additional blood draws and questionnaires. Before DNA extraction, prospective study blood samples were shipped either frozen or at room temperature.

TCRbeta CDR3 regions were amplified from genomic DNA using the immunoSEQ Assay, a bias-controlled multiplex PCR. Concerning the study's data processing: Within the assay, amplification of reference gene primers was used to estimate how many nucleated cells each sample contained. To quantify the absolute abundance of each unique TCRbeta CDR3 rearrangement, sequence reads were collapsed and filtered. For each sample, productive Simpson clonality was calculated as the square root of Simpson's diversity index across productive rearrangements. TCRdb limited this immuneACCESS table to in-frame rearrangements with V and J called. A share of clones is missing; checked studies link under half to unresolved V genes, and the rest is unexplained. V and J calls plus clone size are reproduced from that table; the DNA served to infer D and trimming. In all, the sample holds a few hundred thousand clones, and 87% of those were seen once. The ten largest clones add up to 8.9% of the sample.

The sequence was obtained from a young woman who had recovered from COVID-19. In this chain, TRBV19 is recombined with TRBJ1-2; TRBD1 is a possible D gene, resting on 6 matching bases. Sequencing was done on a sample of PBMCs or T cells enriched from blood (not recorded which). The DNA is TGTGCCAGTAGTACCTATACAGGGTCCTATGGCTACACCTTC. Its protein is CASSTYTGSYGYTF. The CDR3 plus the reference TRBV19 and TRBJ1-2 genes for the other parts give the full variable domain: DGGITQSPKYLFRKEGQNVTLSCEQNLNHDAMYWYRQDPGQGLRLIYYSQIVNDFQKGDIAEGYSVSREKKESFPLTVTSAQKNPTAFYLCASSTYTGSYGYTFGSGTRLTVV.